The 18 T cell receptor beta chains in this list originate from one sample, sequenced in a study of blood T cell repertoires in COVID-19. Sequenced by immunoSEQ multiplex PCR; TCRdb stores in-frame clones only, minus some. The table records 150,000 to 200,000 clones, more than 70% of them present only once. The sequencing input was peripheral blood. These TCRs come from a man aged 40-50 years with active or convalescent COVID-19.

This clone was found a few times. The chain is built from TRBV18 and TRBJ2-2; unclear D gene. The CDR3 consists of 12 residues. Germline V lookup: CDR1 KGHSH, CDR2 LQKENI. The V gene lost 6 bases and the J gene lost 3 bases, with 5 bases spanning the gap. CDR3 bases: TGTGCCAGCTCCCCGGACACCGGGGAGCTGTTTTTT. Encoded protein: CASSPDTGELFF.

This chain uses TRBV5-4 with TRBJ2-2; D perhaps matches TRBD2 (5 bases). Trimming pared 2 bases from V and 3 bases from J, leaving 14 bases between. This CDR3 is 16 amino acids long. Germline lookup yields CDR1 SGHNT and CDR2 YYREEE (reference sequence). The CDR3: CASSFGGQAHTGELFF. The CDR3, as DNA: TGTGCCAGCAGCTTCGGCGGGCAGGCGCACACCGGGGAGCTGTTTTTT.

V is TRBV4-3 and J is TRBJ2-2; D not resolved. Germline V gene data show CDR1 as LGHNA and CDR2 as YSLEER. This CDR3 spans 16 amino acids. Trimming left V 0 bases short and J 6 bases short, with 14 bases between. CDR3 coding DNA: TGCGCCAGCAGCCAAGATAGGCAGGCCCCGGCCGGGGAGCTGTTTTTT. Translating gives CASSQDRQAPAGELFF.

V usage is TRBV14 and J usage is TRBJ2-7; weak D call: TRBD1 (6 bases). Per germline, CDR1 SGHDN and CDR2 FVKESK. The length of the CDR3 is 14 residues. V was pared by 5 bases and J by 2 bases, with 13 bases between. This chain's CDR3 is CASSLTGITYEQYF. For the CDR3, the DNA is TGTGCCAGCAGCTTGACAGGAATTACCTACGAGCAGTACTTC.

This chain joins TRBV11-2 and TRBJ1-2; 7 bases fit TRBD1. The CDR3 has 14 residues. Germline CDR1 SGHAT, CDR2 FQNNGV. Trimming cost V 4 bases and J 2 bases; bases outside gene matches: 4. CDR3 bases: TGTGCCAGCAGCTCCTCGACAGGGAACTATGGCTACACCTTC. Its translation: CASSSSTGNYGYTF. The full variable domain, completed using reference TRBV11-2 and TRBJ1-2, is EAGVAQSPRYKIIEKRQSVAFWCNPISGHATLYWYQQILGQGPKLLIQFQNNGVVDDSQLPKDRFSAERLKGVDSTLKIQPAKLEDSAVYLCASSSSTGNYGYTFGSGTRLTVV.

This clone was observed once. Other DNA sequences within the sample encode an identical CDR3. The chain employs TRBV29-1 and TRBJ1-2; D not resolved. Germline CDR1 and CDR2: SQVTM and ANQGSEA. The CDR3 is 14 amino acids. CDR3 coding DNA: TGCAGTGGAGGAGCGGTCGGGTCGGACTATGGCTACACCTTC. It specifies CSGGAVGSDYGYTF.

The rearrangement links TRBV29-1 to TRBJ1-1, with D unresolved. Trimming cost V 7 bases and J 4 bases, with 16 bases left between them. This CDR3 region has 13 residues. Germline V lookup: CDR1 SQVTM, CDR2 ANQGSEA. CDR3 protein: CSAQVEGGTEAFF. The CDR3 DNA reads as TGCAGCGCCCAGGTTGAGGGTGGCACTGAAGCTTTCTTT. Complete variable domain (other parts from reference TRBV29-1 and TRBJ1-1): SAVISQKPSRDICQRGTSLTIQCQVDSQVTMMFWYRQQPGQSLTLIATANQGSEATYESGFVIDKFPISRPNLTFSTLTVSNMSPEDSSIYLCSAQVEGGTEAFFGQGTRLTVV.

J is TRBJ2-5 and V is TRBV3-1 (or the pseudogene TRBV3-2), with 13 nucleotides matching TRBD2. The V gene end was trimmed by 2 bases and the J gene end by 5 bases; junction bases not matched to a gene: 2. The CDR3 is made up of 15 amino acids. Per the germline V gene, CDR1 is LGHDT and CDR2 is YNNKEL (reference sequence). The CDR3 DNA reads TGTGCCAGCAGCCAAACTAGCGGGGGGGCTGAGACCCAGTACTTC. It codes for CASSQTSGGAETQYF.

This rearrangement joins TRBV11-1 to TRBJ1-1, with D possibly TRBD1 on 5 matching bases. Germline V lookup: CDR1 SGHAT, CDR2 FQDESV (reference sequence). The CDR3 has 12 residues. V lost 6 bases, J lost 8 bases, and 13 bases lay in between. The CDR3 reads CASSQGVVEAFF. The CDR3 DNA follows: TGTGCCAGCAGTCAAGGGGTGGTGGAAGCTTTCTTT. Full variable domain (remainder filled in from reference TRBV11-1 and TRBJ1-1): EAEVAQSPRYKITEKSQAVAFWCDPISGHATLYWYRQILGQGPELLVQFQDESVVDDSQLPKDRFSAERLKGVDSTLKIQPAELGDSAMYLCASSQGVVEAFFGQGTRLTVV.

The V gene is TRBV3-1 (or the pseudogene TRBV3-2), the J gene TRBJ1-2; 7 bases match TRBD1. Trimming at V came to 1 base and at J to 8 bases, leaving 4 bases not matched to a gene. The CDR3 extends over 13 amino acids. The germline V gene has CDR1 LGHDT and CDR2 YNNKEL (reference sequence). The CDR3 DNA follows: TGTGCCAGCAGCCAAGCGGCAGGGGGAGGCTACACCTTC. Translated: CASSQAAGGGYTF.

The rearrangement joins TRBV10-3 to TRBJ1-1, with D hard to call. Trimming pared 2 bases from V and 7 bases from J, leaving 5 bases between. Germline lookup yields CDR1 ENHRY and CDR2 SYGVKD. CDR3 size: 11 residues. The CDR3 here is CAISEGVEAFF. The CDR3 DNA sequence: TGTGCCATCAGTGAGGGAGTTGAAGCTTTCTTT.

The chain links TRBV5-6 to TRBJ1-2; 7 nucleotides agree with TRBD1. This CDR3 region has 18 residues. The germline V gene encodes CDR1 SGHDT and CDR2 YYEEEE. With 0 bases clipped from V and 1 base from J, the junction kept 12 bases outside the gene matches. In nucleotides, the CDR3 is TGTGCCAGCAGCTTGGAGGGTATCGGGACAGACCTTAACTATGGCTACACCTTC. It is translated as CASSLEGIGTDLNYGYTF.

In DNA, the CDR3 is TGTGCCAGCAGCTTAGTTTTGGGCAGTAACACTGAAGCTTTCTTT. Translated: CASSLVLGSNTEAFF. The chain has TRBV7-9 and TRBJ1-1; D gene uncertain. Looked up from germline, CDR1 is SEHNR and CDR2 is FQNEAQ (reference sequence). CDR3 length: 15 amino acids. Trimming removed 1 base at V and 2 bases at J, with 11 bases between.

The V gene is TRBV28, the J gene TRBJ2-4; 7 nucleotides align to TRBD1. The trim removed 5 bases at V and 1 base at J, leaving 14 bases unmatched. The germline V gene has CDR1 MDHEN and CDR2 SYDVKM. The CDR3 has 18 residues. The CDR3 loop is CASSPPTGLGMAKNIQYF. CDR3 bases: TGTGCCAGCAGTCCGCCGACAGGGTTGGGTATGGCCAAAAACATTCAGTACTTC.

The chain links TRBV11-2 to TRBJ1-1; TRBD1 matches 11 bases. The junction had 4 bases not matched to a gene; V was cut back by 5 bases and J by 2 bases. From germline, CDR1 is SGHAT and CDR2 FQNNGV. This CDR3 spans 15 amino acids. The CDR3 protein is CASSGWTGGNTEAFF. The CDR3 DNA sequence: TGTGCCAGCAGCGGATGGACAGGGGGCAACACTGAAGCTTTCTTT. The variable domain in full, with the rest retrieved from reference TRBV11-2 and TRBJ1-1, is EAGVAQSPRYKIIEKRQSVAFWCNPISGHATLYWYQQILGQGPKLLIQFQNNGVVDDSQLPKDRFSAERLKGVDSTLKIQPAKLEDSAVYLCASSGWTGGNTEAFFGQGTRLTVV.

DNA of the CDR3: TGCGCCAGCAGTGCAGGGGGTCAGCCCCAGCATTTT. It codes for CASSAGGQPQHF. The V gene is TRBV10-1, the J gene TRBJ1-5, with 7 bases aligning to TRBD1. CDR3 length equals 12 residues. Unmatched junction bases numbered 0, after V lost 4 bases and J lost 6 bases. The germline gives CDR1 WNHNN, CDR2 SYGVQD (reference sequence).

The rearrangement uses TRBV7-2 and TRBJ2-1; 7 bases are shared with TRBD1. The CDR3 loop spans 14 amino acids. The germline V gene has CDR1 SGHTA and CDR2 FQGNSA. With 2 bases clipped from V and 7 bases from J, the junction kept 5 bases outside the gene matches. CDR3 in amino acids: CASSLKGAQNEQFF. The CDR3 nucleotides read TGTGCCAGCAGCTTAAAGGGGGCTCAGAATGAGCAGTTCTTC. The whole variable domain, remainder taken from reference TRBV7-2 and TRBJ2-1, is GAGVSQSPSNKVTEKGKDVELRCDPISGHTALYWYRQSLGQGLEFLIYFQGNSAPDKSGLPSDRFSAERTGGSVSTLTIQRTQQEDSAVYLCASSLKGAQNEQFFGPGTRLTVL.

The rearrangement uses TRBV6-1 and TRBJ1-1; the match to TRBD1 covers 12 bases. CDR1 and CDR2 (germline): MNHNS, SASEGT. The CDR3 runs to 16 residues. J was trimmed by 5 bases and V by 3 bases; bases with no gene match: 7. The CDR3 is CASSDPGTGGATEAFF. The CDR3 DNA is TGTGCCAGCAGTGATCCCGGGACAGGGGGCGCGACTGAAGCTTTCTTT.